A single sample is the source of the 15 T cell receptor beta chains below, sequenced in a study of blood T cells in healthy people across ages. Sample-barcoded 5' priming and a J-beta primer mix drove a second PCR of 7 to 11 cycles. TCRdb processed the 5' RACE reads anew with MiXCR; each CDR3 protein has one entry. This sample has 850,000 to 1,300,000 distinct CDR3 sequences; more than 40% occur once, and the top ten carry 15% to 20%. The specimen was blood. The receptor source for this set is a woman aged 60-75 years in good health.

V and J are TRBV7-2 and TRBJ2-7; the D is unclear. The J call may be mistaken, given a closer DNA end match to TRBJ2-5. Germline lookup yields CDR1 SGHTA and CDR2 FQGNSA. The CDR3 length is 15 residues. The CDR3: CTSSLARGYAETQYF. In DNA, the CDR3 is TGTACCAGCAGCTTAGCCCGTGGCTATGCAGAGACCCAGTACTTC.

This chain uses TRBV3-1 with TRBJ2-5; D perhaps matches TRBD1 (6 bases). The J call may be mistaken, given a closer DNA end match to TRBJ2-7. The CDR3 spans 12 residues. Germline V gives CDR1 LGHDT, CDR2 YNNKEL (reference sequence). This CDR3 reads CASSRGTIEQYF. For the CDR3, the DNA is TGTGCCAGCAGTAGAGGGACAATCGAGCAGTACTTC.

As regards this clonotype: One end of the junction does not line up with germline, which may come from a read error. The chain uses TRBV4-1 and TRBJ1-5; D not resolved. The CDR3 is 19 residues long. Germline CDR1 reads MGHRA; CDR2 reads YSYEKL. CDR3 in amino acids: CASSQEAVKGYYSNQPQHF. The CDR3 DNA is TGTGCCAGCAGCCAAGAGGCTGTAAAGGGCTATTATAGCAATCAGCCCCAGCATTTT.

This chain uses TRBV3-1 with TRBJ2-7; 10 bases fit TRBD2. The CDR3 is made up of 15 amino acids. The germline gives CDR1 LGHDT, CDR2 YNNKEL (reference sequence). V shed 4 bases, J shed 5 bases, and the junction held 8 bases outside the gene matches. CDR3 region: CASSLRGSGRHEQYF. CDR3 nucleotide sequence: TGTGCCAGCAGCCTCCGGGGTAGCGGGAGGCACGAGCAGTACTTC.

The CDR3 sequence: CASSYLREGTQYF. In nucleotides, the CDR3 is TGTGCCAGCAGTTACTTACGGGAGGGGACCCAGTACTTC. The chain joins TRBV6-5 to TRBJ2-5, with 8 nucleotides matching TRBD2. The CDR3 loop spans 13 amino acids. Germline values: CDR1 MNHEY, CDR2 SVGAGI. The junction had 2 bases not matched to a gene; V was cut back by 1 base and J by 7 bases.

The gene calls are TRBV12-3 or TRBV12-4 and TRBJ2-3, with 7 positions matching TRBD2. V lost 3 bases to trimming and J lost 3 bases; unmatched junction nucleotides: 3. This CDR3 is built from 14 residues. The CDR3 DNA reads TGTGCCAGCAGTTTTCAGCGGGAAACAGATACGCAGTATTTT. It codes for CASSFQRETDTQYF.

The gene calls are TRBV15 and TRBJ2-3; D is possibly TRBD2 (5 bases). V shed 10 bases and J shed 0 bases, with 20 bases lying between them. The CDR3 has 16 amino acids. Germline values: CDR1 LNHNV, CDR2 YYDKDF (reference sequence). CDR3 sequence (DNA): TGTGCCATCTCCCGCCCTACGGGAATTAGCACAGATACGCAGTATTTT. Protein product: CAISRPTGISTDTQYF.

This clonotype came up a few times. The chain links TRBV7-3 to TRBJ2-7; 10 nucleotides line up with TRBD2. Germline CDR1 is SGHTA and CDR2 is FQGTGA. This CDR3 is built from 16 residues. The V and J ends lost 1 base and 2 bases, in that order; junction bases with no gene match: 5. In DNA form, the CDR3 reads TGTGCCAGCAGCTTAATACTCACTAGCGGGACCTACGAGCAGTACTTC. This sequence encodes CASSLILTSGTYEQYF. Supplemented by reference TRBV7-3 and TRBJ2-7, the full variable domain reads GAGVSQTPSNKVTEKGKYVELRCDPISGHTALYWYRQSLGQGPEFLIYFQGTGAADDSGLPNDRFFAVRPEGSVSTLKIQRTERGDSAVYLCASSLILTSGTYEQYFGPGTRLTVT.

A word on this clonotype: This may stem from a read error, because a much larger clone lies one nucleotide away. V gene TRBV29-1 combines with J gene TRBJ2-3; D gene ambiguous. The CDR3 runs 11 residues. From germline, CDR1 is SQVTM and CDR2 ANQGSEA. In DNA form, the CDR3 reads TGCATCGTGCGCAGTTCAGATACGCAGTATTTT. Protein product: CIVRSSDTQYF.

The gene calls are TRBV4-3 and TRBJ2-7; perhaps TRBD2 as D (5 bases). The V end lost 0 bases, the J end lost 2 bases, and 11 bases lay between the germline ends. This CDR3 contains 15 residues. Germline loops: CDR1 LGHNA, CDR2 YSLEER. In nucleotides, the CDR3 is TGCGCCAGCAGCCAAGAGACGAGGGCTACCTACGAGCAGTACTTC. The encoded protein is CASSQETRATYEQYF.

The CDR3 DNA reads as TGTGCCAGCAGTAGGGGCGGCCAGGGGGTAAATCAGCCCCAGCATTTT. Translated, it gives CASSRGGQGVNQPQHF. This chain joins TRBV6-1 and TRBJ1-5, with 7 bases fitting TRBD1. In germline, CDR1 is MNHNS, CDR2 SASEGT. The CDR3 is 16 residues long. The junction had 11 bases not matched to a gene; V was cut back by 5 bases and J by 4 bases.

The chain recombines TRBV28 with TRBJ1-6, with TRBD1 matching over 7 bases. CDR1 MDHEN and CDR2 SYDVKM come from the germline V gene. Losses at the gene ends were 4 bases for V and 9 bases for J; bases not matched to a gene: 9. This CDR3 contains 15 residues. DNA of the CDR3: TGTGCCAGCAGTTCACCGGGACAGATGTTTTCACCCCTCCACTTT. This sequence encodes CASSSPGQMFSPLHF.

This clonotype has a handful of counts. V and J are TRBV13 and TRBJ2-1, with TRBD2 matching 7 bases. The CDR3 has 14 amino acids. Germline loops: CDR1 PRHDT, CDR2 FYEKMQ (reference sequence). Trimming took 1 base from V and 12 from J; bases not matched to a gene: 9. CDR3 bases: TGTGCCAGCAGCTTAGTAGGACTAGTCGGGGGGCAGTTCTTC. The encoded protein is CASSLVGLVGGQFF.

This clonotype has a handful of counts. V usage is TRBV7-3 and J usage is TRBJ2-2; a weak D match, TRBD2 (11 bases). The CDR3 length is 19 residues. In germline, CDR1 is SGHTA, CDR2 FQGTGA. V lost 3 bases and J lost 5, with 25 bases in between. The CDR3 nucleotides read TGTGCCAGCAGCTTCCCCCGACTAGCGGGACAGGGGCGGACCGGGGAGCTGTTTTTT. Its translation: CASSFPRLAGQGRTGELFF.

The V call is TRBV27, the J call TRBJ2-1; TRBD2 agrees at 8 bases. The germline gives CDR1 MNHEY, CDR2 SMNVEV (reference sequence). CDR3 length equals 18 residues. With V trimmed by 2 bases and J by 9 bases, 18 bases remained unmatched. The CDR3: CASSLRVSGNPPFSEQFF. DNA for the CDR3: TGTGCCAGCAGTTTAAGGGTTAGCGGGAACCCACCCTTTAGTGAGCAGTTCTTC.